This T cell receptor beta chain was recorded in a study of T-cell reconstitution after alpha-beta-depleted transplantation in children. This clonotype was detected many times. The CDR3 is 11 amino acids. CDR1 and CDR2 from the germline V gene are SQVTM and ANQGSEA. Trimming removed 4 bases from V and 2 bases from J, with 5 bases in between. Unique molecular identifiers were incorporated during preparation of the TCRbeta library. MiXCR, applied by TCRdb to the PCR reads, yields one record per CDR3 protein. The sample holds around 500,000 distinct CDR3 sequences, approximately 12% seen once. This sequence joins TRBV29-1 and TRBJ2-5; no firm D call. The source material was PBMCs from the stem cell graft donor, sampled from the stem cell graft. The receptor was derived from a human donor who donated a stem cell graft to a child with combined immunodeficiency. The chain's CDR3 is CSVVPQETQYF. For the CDR3, the DNA is TGCAGCGTTGTGCCACAAGAGACCCAGTACTTC.